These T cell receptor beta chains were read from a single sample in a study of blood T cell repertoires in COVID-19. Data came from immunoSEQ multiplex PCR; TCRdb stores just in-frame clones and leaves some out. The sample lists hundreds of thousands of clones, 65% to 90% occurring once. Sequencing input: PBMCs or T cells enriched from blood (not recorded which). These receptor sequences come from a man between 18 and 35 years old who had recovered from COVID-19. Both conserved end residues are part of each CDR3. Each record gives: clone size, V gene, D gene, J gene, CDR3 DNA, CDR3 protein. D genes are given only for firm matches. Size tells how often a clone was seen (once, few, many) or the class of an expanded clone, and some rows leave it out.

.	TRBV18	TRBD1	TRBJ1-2	TGTGCCAGCTTTCCGGGACAGGGTTCCTATGGCTACACCTTC	CASFPGQGSYGYTF
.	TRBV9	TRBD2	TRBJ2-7	TGTGCCAGCAGCTCTAACGTAGCGGGGGGGTACGAGCAGTACTTC	CASSSNVAGGYEQYF
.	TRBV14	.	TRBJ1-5	TGTGCCAGCAGCCAAGGAGAGTGGGATCAGGACTTCTCTTTTAGTGGCAATCAGCCCCAGCATTTT	CASSQGEWDQDFSFSGNQPQHF
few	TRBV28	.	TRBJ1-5	TGTGCCGGGGGGGCTGGTCAGCCCCAGCATTTT	CAGGAGQPQHF
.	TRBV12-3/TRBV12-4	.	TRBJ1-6	TGTGCCAGCGGAGCACTGGGTTCACCCCTCCACTTT	CASGALGSPLHF
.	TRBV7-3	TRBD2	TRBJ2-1	TGTGCCAGCAGCAAGGGGCTAGCGGGCTACAATGAGCAGTTCTTC	CASSKGLAGYNEQFF
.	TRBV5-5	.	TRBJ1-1	TGTGCCAGCAGCCTGCACGGGAACACTGAAGCTTTCTTT	CASSLHGNTEAFF
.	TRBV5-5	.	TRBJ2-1	TGTGCCAGCAGCTTGTTGAGCGGGCCTTACAATGAGCAGTTCTTC	CASSLLSGPYNEQFF
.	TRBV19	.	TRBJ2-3	TGTGCCAGTAGTATTACCCCGGTCCAAACAGATACGCAGTATTTT	CASSITPVQTDTQYF
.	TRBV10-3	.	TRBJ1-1	TGTGCCATCAGTCCGGACCTCGGGGAGGACACTGAAGCTTTCTTT	CAISPDLGEDTEAFF
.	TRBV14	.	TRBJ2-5	TGTGCCAGCAGCCCCCTAAACAGGGACCAGTACTTC	CASSPLNRDQYF
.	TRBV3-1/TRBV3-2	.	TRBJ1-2	TGTGCCAGCAGCCCTGGGACACTCTACACCTTC	CASSPGTLYTF
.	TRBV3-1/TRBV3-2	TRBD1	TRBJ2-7	TGTGCCAGCAGAGCTGGGACAGGGGCCCTTCGGCAGTACTTC	CASRAGTGALRQYF
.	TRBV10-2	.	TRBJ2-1	TGCGCCAGCAGTGAGTCGATAGGACATCGCTACAATGAGCAGTTCTTC	CASSESIGHRYNEQFF
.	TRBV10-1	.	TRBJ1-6	TGCGCCAGCAGACGTGCGAGCTCCTATAATTCACCCCTCCACTTT	CASRRASSYNSPLHF
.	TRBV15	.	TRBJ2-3	TGTGCCACCAGCAGAGCGATTCTAGCGCAGACAGATACGCAGTATTTT	CATSRAILAQTDTQYF
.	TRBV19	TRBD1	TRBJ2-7	TGTGCCAGTAGTATAAATAAGATGGACAGGGCTTCCTACGAGCAGTACTTC	CASSINKMDRASYEQYF
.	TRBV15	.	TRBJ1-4	TGTGCCACCAGCAGCCAACCCGGGGTTTCAAATGAAAAACTGTTTTTT	CATSSQPGVSNEKLFF
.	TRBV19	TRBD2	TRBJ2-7	TGTGCCAGTAGTTCCCGTGGTGGCGGGAGGGATGACGAGCAGTACTTC	CASSSRGGGRDDEQYF
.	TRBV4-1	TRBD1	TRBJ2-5	TGCGCCAGCAGCCAAGATGGGACAGGGCGTTTACCGGAGACCCAGTACTTC	CASSQDGTGRLPETQYF
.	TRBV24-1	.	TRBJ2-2	TGTGCCACCGCGGGTGCAAACACCGGGGAGCTGTTTTTT	CATAGANTGELFF
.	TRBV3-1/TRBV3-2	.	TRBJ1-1	TGTGCCAGCAGCCAAGCTCTAATATCGAACACTGAAGCTTTCTTT	CASSQALISNTEAFF
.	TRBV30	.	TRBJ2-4	TGTGCCTGGAGTGGAGGGCCAGGTGGGGCCAAAAACATTCAGTACTTC	CAWSGGPGGAKNIQYF
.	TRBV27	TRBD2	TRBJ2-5	TGTGCCAGCAGTTCTCCTACGCGGGAGGAGACCCAGTACTTC	CASSSPTREETQYF
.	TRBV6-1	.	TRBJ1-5	TGTGCCAGCAGTGAAGATGTTAGGGCAGGGCAGGGGCAGCCCCAGCATTTT	CASSEDVRAGQGQPQHF
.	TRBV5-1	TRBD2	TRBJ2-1	TGCGCCAGCAGCCCAAATGGACTAGCGGAAACGAATGAGCAGTTCTTC	CASSPNGLAETNEQFF
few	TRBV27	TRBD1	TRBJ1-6	TGTGCCAGCAGACCCCAGACAGGGCACGGGTCACCCCTCCACTTT	CASRPQTGHGSPLHF
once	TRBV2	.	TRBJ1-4	TGTGCCAGCAGTGACAGGGGCGCGACTAATGAAAAACTGTTTTTT	CASSDRGATNEKLFF
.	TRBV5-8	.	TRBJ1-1	TGTGCCAGCAGTCGATCGTGGGGCGCTGAAGCTTTCTTT	CASSRSWGAEAFF
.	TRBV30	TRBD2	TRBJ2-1	TGTGCCCTGGGGCTAGCGGGAGCTGAGTTCTTC	CALGLAGAEFF
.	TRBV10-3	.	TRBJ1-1	TGTGCCATCAGTGAGTCAGGGGTTACTGAAGCTTTCTTT	CAISESGVTEAFF
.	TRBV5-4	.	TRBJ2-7	TGTGCCAGCACGCGGGACGGCTACGAGCAGTACTTC	CASTRDGYEQYF
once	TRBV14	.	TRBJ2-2	TGTGCCAGCAGCGCAACCGTCGGGAGCGAGTCGTATTCGGCTGGGATGAACACCGGGGAGCTGTTTTTT	CASSATVGSESYSAGMNTGELFF
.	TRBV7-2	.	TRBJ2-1	TGTGCCAGCAGTCGCCGCCGGGTGGAGACCTACAATGAGCAGTTCTTC	CASSRRRVETYNEQFF
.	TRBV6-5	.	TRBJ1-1	TGTGCCAGCAGTTATCCCGGACAGTTGAACACTGAAGCTTTCTTT	CASSYPGQLNTEAFF
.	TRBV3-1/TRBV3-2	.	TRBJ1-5	TGTGCCAGCAGCCGCTCACTAGATCAGCCCCAGCATTTT	CASSRSLDQPQHF
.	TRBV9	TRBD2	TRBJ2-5	TGTGCCAGCAGCCCACGGCTAGCGGGAGATGAGACCCAGTACTTC	CASSPRLAGDETQYF
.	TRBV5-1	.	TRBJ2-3	TGCGCCAGCAGCTTGGACAGGGTCGGTACGCAGTATTTT	CASSLDRVGTQYF
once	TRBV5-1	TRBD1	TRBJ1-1	TGCGCCAGCAGCTTGGTGTCAGGGGGTTTGAACACTGAAGCTTTCTTT	CASSLVSGGLNTEAFF
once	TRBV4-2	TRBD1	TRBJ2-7	TGTGCCAGCAGCCAAGATCGCCAGGGGGCCTACGAGCAGTACTTC	CASSQDRQGAYEQYF
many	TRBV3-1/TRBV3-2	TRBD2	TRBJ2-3	TGTGCCAGCAGCCCCGTGGGTAGCGGGAGGGATACGCAGTATTTT	CASSPVGSGRDTQYF
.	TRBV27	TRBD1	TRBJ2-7	TGTGCCAGCAGTCCCCGCGGGGGACAGGGTATGCCATACGAGCAGTACTTC	CASSPRGGQGMPYEQYF
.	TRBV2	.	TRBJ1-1	TGTGCCAGCAACTACGGGTCGAACACTGAAGCTTTCTTT	CASNYGSNTEAFF
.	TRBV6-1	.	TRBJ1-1	TGTGCCAGCAGTGAAGGGCTCTCTGAAGCTTTCTTT	CASSEGLSEAFF
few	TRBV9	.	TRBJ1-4	TGTGCCAGCAGCGTGGGGACACTTGAGAATGAAAAACTGTTTTTT	CASSVGTLENEKLFF
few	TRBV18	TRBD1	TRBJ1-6	TGTGCCAGCTCGGCCGGGACAGGTCAGAATTCACCCCTCCACTTT	CASSAGTGQNSPLHF
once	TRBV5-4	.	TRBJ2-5	TGTGCCAGCAGCTTACCGGGGCAAGAGACCCAGTACTTC	CASSLPGQETQYF
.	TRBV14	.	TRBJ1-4	TGTGCCAGCAGCCCCGTAAATACAGCTGCAACTAATGAAAAACTGTTTTTT	CASSPVNTAATNEKLFF
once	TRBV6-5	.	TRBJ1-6	TGTGCCAGCAGCCCACAGCGGGACTACCGGGCCCTCCACTTT	CASSPQRDYRALHF
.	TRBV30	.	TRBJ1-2	TGTGCCTGGAGTCCCAGGGTACTAAGTGGCTACACCTTC	CAWSPRVLSGYTF
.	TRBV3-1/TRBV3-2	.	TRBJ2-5	TGTGCCAGCAGCGAAATATCGGGTAAAGAGACCCAGTACTTC	CASSEISGKETQYF
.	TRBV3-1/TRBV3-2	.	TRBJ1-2	TGTGCCAGCAGCCCAGAGGCTCGCGGGGGCTACACCTTC	CASSPEARGGYTF
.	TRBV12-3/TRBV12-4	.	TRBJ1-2	TGTGCCAGCAGCCCTGGGGGGGCTGGTGGCTACACCTTC	CASSPGGAGGYTF
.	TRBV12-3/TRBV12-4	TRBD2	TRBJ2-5	TGTGCCGTAGGGGAGGGAGGGAAAGAGACCCAGTACTTC	CAVGEGGKETQYF